Presented here are 16 T cell receptor beta chains from one specimen sequenced in a study of T-cell memory formation after mild COVID-19 (dated by TCRdb to the early 2020s). Library method: 5' RACE. TCRdb records Illumina NovaSeq 6000 as the sequencer. TCRdb reran the public reads through fastp at Q25 and MiXCR, keeping productive beta chains. Records with the same CDR3 protein are collapsed into one entry carrying the most frequent genes and DNA. This sample is represented by around 140,000 distinct CDR3 sequences; roughly 6.2% of them were singletons. The top ten clones comprise 2% to 2.5% of the sample. Sequencing was performed on PBMCs or a T cell subset sorted from them (not recorded which). The receptor source for this set is an adult woman who had mild COVID-19 (a few samples of this study predate the infection). The sample titles of this study are shuffled in the database, so cell type and time point are left out; the donor was told from shared clones.

This clonotype was detected ten times or more. This chain joins TRBV20-1 and TRBJ2-2; either TRBD1 or TRBD2 may fit D (5 bases each). The CDR3 sequence is 15 residues long. CDR1 is DFQATT, CDR2 SNEGSKA, per germline (reference sequence). The V gene lost 0 bases and the J gene lost 8 bases, with 16 bases spanning the gap. The CDR3 coding sequence is TGCAGTGCTAGAGATCTTAATAAGGGACCTGGGGAGCTGTTTTTT. Its translation: CSARDLNKGPGELFF.

This clonotype has a count of ten or more. CDR3 amino acids: CASRERGTGEETQYF. As DNA, the CDR3 is TGTGCCAGTCGGGAAAGAGGGACAGGAGAAGAGACCCAGTACTTC. The chain carries TRBV7-9 and TRBJ2-5; the match to TRBD1 covers 8 bases. The CDR3 has 15 amino acids. V lost 9 bases and J lost 3; bases outside the gene matches: 12. Germline CDR1 and CDR2: SEHNR and FQNEAQ (reference sequence).

Points on this clonotype: Sequence at one end of the junction differs from germline and may be a read error. This sequence joins TRBV7-7 and TRBJ2-1, with 8 bases that match TRBD2. In germline, CDR1 is SSHAT, CDR2 FNYEAQ (reference sequence). This CDR3 is built from 20 residues. CDR3 amino acids: CASSFTRITSGKISYNEQFF. The CDR3, as DNA: TGTGCTAGCAGCTTCACCAGGATCACTAGCGGCAAAATCTCCTACAATGAGCAGTTCTTC.

This clonotype was counted many times. This chain connects TRBV5-1 to TRBJ2-1; TRBD2 aligns across 11 bases. CDR3 length: 18 residues. Looked up from germline, CDR1 is SGHRS and CDR2 is YFSETQ. V lost 7 bases to trimming and J lost 1 base; unmatched junction nucleotides: 13. The CDR3 protein is CASGGGGLAAPSYNEQFF. The CDR3, as DNA: TGCGCCAGCGGCGGAGGGGGACTAGCGGCCCCGTCCTACAATGAGCAGTTCTTC.

This clonotype was detected many times. This rearrangement joins TRBV11-2 to TRBJ2-5; no definite D call. This CDR3 contains 12 residues. V lost 4 bases to trimming and J lost 4 bases, with 7 bases between them. Germline-derived CDR1 and CDR2 are SGHAT and FQNNGV. The CDR3 is CASSSEGETQYF. The CDR3 nucleotides read TGTGCCAGCAGCTCCGAAGGAGAGACCCAGTACTTC.

The chain recombines TRBV5-1 with TRBJ2-3, with TRBD2 matching over 13 bases. The CDR3 consists of 14 residues. Germline lookup yields CDR1 SGHRS and CDR2 YFSETQ. V lost 4 bases to trimming and J lost 11 bases; unmatched junction nucleotides: 7. The CDR3 spells CASSPGTSGAEQYF. CDR3 coding DNA: TGCGCCAGCAGCCCGGGGACTAGCGGGGCGGAGCAGTATTTT.

This clonotype was seen a handful of times. The J gene is TRBJ2-7, the V gene TRBV6-2 or TRBV6-3; no clear D gene. This CDR3 has 14 residues. Trimming removed 8 bases from V and 0 bases from J, with 14 bases in between. Germline values: CDR1 MNHEY, CDR2 SVGEGT. This chain's CDR3 is CASGVYRLSYEQYF. The CDR3 region has the DNA TGTGCCAGCGGGGTCTATCGGCTCTCCTACGAGCAGTACTTC.

The rearrangement joins TRBV4-3 to TRBJ1-3; TRBD1 is a possible D gene (6 bases). The CDR3 has 14 residues. Germline V CDR1 and CDR2: LGHNA, YSLEER. V was shortened by 1 base and J by 2 bases, with 6 bases between the two germline ends. CDR3 nucleotides: TGCGCCAGCAGCCAAGGGACAGCTGGAAACACCATATATTTT. Translated, it gives CASSQGTAGNTIYF.

There are many counts of this clonotype. The V gene is TRBV3-1, the J gene TRBJ2-1; D not certain. CDR3 length: 13 residues. The germline gives CDR1 LGHDT, CDR2 YNNKEL (reference sequence). The germline V and J ends were trimmed by 4 bases and 7 bases, with 11 bases remaining between them. The chain's CDR3 is CASSRSLGNEQFF. Written as DNA, the CDR3 is TGTGCCAGCAGCCGTTCCTTAGGGAATGAGCAGTTCTTC.

The sample holds a few counts of this clonotype. The chain recombines TRBV24-1 with TRBJ1-5; D gene unclear. Looked up from germline, CDR1 is KGHDR and CDR2 is SFDVKD. The length of the CDR3 is 16 residues. Trimming cost V 4 bases and J 3 bases, with 15 bases left between them. This CDR3 reads CATSDSKRGDNQPQHF. The CDR3 nucleotides read TGTGCCACCAGTGACTCCAAACGTGGAGACAATCAGCCCCAGCATTTT.

The V gene is TRBV20-1, the J gene TRBJ2-3; D not resolved. The CDR3 has 13 amino acids. Trimming removed 2 bases at V and 1 base at J, with 7 bases between. CDR1 and CDR2 (germline): DFQATT, SNEGSKA (reference sequence). The CDR3 DNA reads as TGCAGTGCTAGAACCCGGGGCACAGATACGCAGTATTTT. This sequence encodes CSARTRGTDTQYF.

Comments on this clonotype: The final CDR3 position lacks the conserved phenylalanine or tryptophan, pointing to a likely read error. The genes are TRBV5-1 and TRBJ2-1; TRBD1 agrees at 9 bases. The CDR3 length is 15 residues. Germline V gives CDR1 SGHRS, CDR2 YFSETQ. Trimming took 6 bases from V and 8 from J; bases not matched to a gene: 12. The chain's CDR3 is CASTRMGQGYDEQFL. The CDR3 bases are TGCGCCAGCACCCGTATGGGACAGGGTTATGATGAGCAGTTCTTA.

This chain connects TRBV5-1 to TRBJ2-3; D remains ambiguous. This CDR3 region has 15 residues. V was cut by 0 bases and J by 1 base, with 9 bases left in between. Germline values: CDR1 SGHRS, CDR2 YFSETQ. The CDR3 coding sequence is TGCGCCAGCAGCTTGGGAGTCTACCGCACAGATACGCAGTATTTT. Its translation: CASSLGVYRTDTQYF.

This clonotype showed up just a few times. The chain uses TRBV5-6 and TRBJ1-2; 12 bases agree with TRBD1. CDR3 length: 17 residues. Germline V gene data show CDR1 as SGHDT and CDR2 as YYEEEE. With V trimmed by 3 bases and J by 5 bases, 11 bases remained unmatched. CDR3 sequence reads: CASSSRPGTGGLYGYTF. CDR3 DNA sequence: TGTGCCAGCAGCTCCCGGCCCGGGACAGGGGGCTTGTATGGCTACACCTTC.

This chain links TRBV6-5 with TRBJ1-2; 7 bases align to TRBD1. The junction had 12 bases not matched to a gene; V was cut back by 4 bases and J by 1 base. Per germline, CDR1 MNHEY and CDR2 SVGAGI. This CDR3 is built from 17 residues. For the CDR3, the DNA is TGTGCCAGCAGTTCTAACAGGGGCCCTATAATTAACTATGGCTACACCTTC. Translation: CASSSNRGPIINYGYTF.

This clonotype showed up many times. The chain is built from TRBV12-3 or TRBV12-4 and TRBJ2-1; 11 bases fit TRBD2. Trimming cost V 6 bases and J 12 bases; bases outside gene matches: 13. The CDR3 sequence is 15 residues long. CDR3 in DNA: TGTGCCAGCAGCTCCGGGACTAGCGGCCGAAAAGCGCAGTTCTTC. It yields the protein CASSSGTSGRKAQFF.